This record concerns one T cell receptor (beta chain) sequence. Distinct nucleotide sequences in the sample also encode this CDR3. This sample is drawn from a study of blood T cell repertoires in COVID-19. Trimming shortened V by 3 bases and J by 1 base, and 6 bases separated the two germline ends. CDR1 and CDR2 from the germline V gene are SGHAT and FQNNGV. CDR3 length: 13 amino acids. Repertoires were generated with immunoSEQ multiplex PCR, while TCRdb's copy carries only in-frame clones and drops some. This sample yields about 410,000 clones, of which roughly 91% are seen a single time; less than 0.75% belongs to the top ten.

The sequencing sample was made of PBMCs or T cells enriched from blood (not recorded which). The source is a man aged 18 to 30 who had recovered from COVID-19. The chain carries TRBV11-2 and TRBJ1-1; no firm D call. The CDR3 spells CASSFSENTEAFF. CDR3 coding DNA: TGTGCCAGCAGCTTCAGTGAGAACACTGAAGCTTTCTTT.